Listed here is a single T cell receptor (beta chain). The antigen remains unidentified. The record originates from a study of brain T cells in children with intractable seizures. Study-wide results and caveats: Absence of clones before surgery may stem from lower sequencing depth.

Only cases whose brain tissue showed the highest T cell transcript signatures were sequenced. Profiled with immunoSEQ multiplex PCR; TCRdb holds only in-frame clones, not every one. Here the sample spans over 95,000 clones, 94% being singletons. In germline, CDR1 is ENHRY, CDR2 SYGVKD. The CDR3 is 14 amino acids. V shed 2 bases and J 3 bases; nucleotides not matched to a gene: 0. This clonotype was sampled from a boy under two years old with hemimegalencephaly and intractable seizures. The chain links TRBV10-3 to TRBJ2-5, with TRBD1 matching over 10 bases. The sequencing used peripheral blood, collected at surgery. The CDR3 loop reads CAISEGTGEETQYF. The CDR3 DNA reads as TGTGCCATCAGTGAGGGGACAGGGGAAGAGACCCAGTACTTC.